This T cell receptor (beta chain) was recorded in a study of blood T cell repertoires in COVID-19. Study information: Sources were T cells, B-cell-depleted T cells, or PBMCs; the material itself was cDNA or gDNA.

How the authors handled the data: Estimation of nucleated cell counts relied on the amplification of reference gene primers. Generated by immunoSEQ multiplex PCR, the TCRdb table keeps only in-frame clones and is missing some. D and trimming come from the DNA, and the V and J calls and clone size come from that table. In the table there are 200,000 to 250,000 clones, about three quarters of which are singletons. Germline V gives CDR1 SGDLS, CDR2 YYNGEE. The germline V and J ends were trimmed by 3 bases and 9 bases, with 4 bases remaining between them. The CDR3 length is 10 residues. The clonotype comes from a woman in her seventies with acute or convalescent COVID-19. The chain is built from TRBV9 and TRBJ2-1; D gene uncertain. The sample taken for sequencing was peripheral blood. In DNA, the CDR3 is TGTGCCAGCAGCGGAGGTGAGCAGTTCTTC. Its protein product is CASSGGEQFF.